This T cell receptor (beta chain) was obtained from a study of PD-1 blockade in classical Hodgkin lymphoma. CDR1 LNHDA and CDR2 SQIVND come from the germline V gene (reference sequence). This CDR3 contains 13 residues. V was shortened by 8 bases and J by 6 bases, with 16 bases between the two germline ends. The time point denotes: newly diagnosed, previously untreated cHL patient sample. Comparison came from newly diagnosed, untreated classical Hodgkin lymphoma PBMCs. Repertoires were generated with immunoSEQ multiplex PCR, while TCRdb's copy carries only in-frame clones and drops some. The sample shows roughly 77,000 clones, approximately 93% of them seen only once. Study observations and caveats: Still unresolved is the cause of the repertoire differences, which may be disease activity or prior therapy. Reports indicated that newly diagnosed patients had lower baseline TCR diversity than healthy donors did.

Concerning this clone itself: The antigen remains unidentified.

The TCR comes from a human donor with classical Hodgkin lymphoma. The V call is TRBV19, the J call TRBJ1-2, with a tentative D call TRBD1 (6 bases). The specimen was peripheral blood mononuclear cells (PBMCs). The CDR3 loop reads CASVGGGRNGYTF. The CDR3 DNA reads TGTGCCAGTGTGGGGGGCGGACGAAATGGCTACACCTTC.